This T cell receptor beta chain emerged from a study of blood T cell repertoires in COVID-19. Study summary: Some COVID-19 samples were acute and others convalescent; all came from the United States, Italy and Spain. In each case, the material was cDNA or gDNA derived from T cells, B-cell-depleted T cells, or PBMCs.

Methods used by the authors: Estimation of nucleated cell counts relied on the amplification of reference gene primers. The table came from immunoSEQ multiplex PCR; TCRdb's copy has only in-frame clones and leaves some out. Clonal size and the V and J genes are those of that table, whereas D and trimming came from the DNA. The sample holds 200,000 to 250,000 clones, 82% seen once. The TCR sequence derives from a woman over 75 with COVID-19, enrolled during active disease. The source material was peripheral blood.

The DNA of the CDR3 is TGTGCCAGCAGCTTAGCCGGGTCTGGAAACACCATATATTTT. As protein: CASSLAGSGNTIYF. The rearrangement joins TRBV7-2 to TRBJ1-3; unclear D gene. CDR3 length equals 14 residues. V was shortened by 0 bases and J by 1 base, with 4 bases between the two germline ends. Germline CDR1 reads SGHTA; CDR2 reads FQGNSA. The entire variable domain, with the rest obtained from reference TRBV7-2 and TRBJ1-3, is as follows: GAGVSQSPSNKVTEKGKDVELRCDPISGHTALYWYRQSLGQGLEFLIYFQGNSAPDKSGLPSDRFSAERTGGSVSTLTIQRTQQEDSAVYLCASSLAGSGNTIYFGEGSWLTVV.